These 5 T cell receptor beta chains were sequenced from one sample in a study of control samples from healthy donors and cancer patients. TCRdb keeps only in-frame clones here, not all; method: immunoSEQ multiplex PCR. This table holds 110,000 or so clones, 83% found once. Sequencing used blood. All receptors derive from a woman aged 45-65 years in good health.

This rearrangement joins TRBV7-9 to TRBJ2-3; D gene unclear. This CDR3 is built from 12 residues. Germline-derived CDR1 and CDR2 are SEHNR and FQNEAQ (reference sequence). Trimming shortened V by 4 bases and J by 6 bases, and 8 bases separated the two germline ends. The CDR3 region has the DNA TGTGCCAGCAGCTCGGATGGGGATACGCAGTATTTT. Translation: CASSSDGDTQYF.

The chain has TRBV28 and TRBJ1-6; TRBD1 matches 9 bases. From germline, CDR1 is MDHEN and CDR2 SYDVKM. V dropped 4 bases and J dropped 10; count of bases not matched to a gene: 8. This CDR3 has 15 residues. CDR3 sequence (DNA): TGTGCCAGCAGTTCCCCGGGACAGGGCGGGTCACCCCTCCACTTT. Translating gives CASSSPGQGGSPLHF.

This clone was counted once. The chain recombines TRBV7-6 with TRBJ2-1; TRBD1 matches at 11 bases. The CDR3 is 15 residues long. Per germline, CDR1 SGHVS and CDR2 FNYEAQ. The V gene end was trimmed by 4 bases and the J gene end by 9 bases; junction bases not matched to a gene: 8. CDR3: CASSWVGTGGIEQFF. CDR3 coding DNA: TGTGCCAGCAGCTGGGTCGGGACAGGGGGTATTGAGCAGTTCTTC.

The CDR3 here is CATGRDRGNTDTQYF. The CDR3 region has the DNA TGTGCCACCGGCCGGGACAGGGGGAACACAGATACGCAGTATTTT. The J gene is TRBJ2-3, the V gene TRBV15; TRBD1 aligns across 11 bases. J was trimmed by 2 bases and V by 8 bases; bases with no gene match: 6. Germline V gene data show CDR1 as LNHNV and CDR2 as YYDKDF (reference sequence). CDR3 length: 15 amino acids. Supplemented by reference TRBV15 and TRBJ2-3, the full variable domain reads DAMVIQNPRYQVTQFGKPVTLSCSQTLNHNVMYWYQQKSSQAPKLLFHYYDKDFNNEADTPDNFQSRRPNTSFCFLDIRSPGLGDTAMYLCATGRDRGNTDTQYFGPGTRLTVL.

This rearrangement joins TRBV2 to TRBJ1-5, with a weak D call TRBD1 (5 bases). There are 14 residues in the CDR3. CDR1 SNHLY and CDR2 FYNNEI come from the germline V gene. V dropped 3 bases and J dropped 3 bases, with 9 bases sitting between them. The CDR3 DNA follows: TGTGCCAGCAGTGACTGGGGGTTCAATCAGCCCCAGCATTTT. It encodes CASSDWGFNQPQHF.